This TCR beta chain was sequenced for a study of molecular identifiers for immune sequencing clone quantification. Whole-study results and caveats: Clones that exceeded 20 RNA copies held over 97% of effector molecules, yet under 1% in naive cells.

This CDR3 contains 15 residues. The germline V gene has CDR1 SNHLY and CDR2 FYNNEI. V shed 5 bases and J shed 8 bases, with 19 bases lying between them. This clonotype was observed at least ten times. Its antigen remains unidentified. The bulk TCR libraries were made with methods described before and with listed TCR primers. TCRdb processed the PCR reads anew with MiXCR; each CDR3 protein has one entry. The profile shows approximately 550,000 distinct CDR3 sequences, 25% of them singletons. Material: naive CD8+ T cells from blood, with Jurkat cell RNA spiked in. Subset here: FACS-sorted CD8+CD4-CCR7+CD45RA+ naive T cells. This TCR derives from a human donor in good health. Some libraries in this study had Jurkat cell RNA spiked in. This chain connects TRBV2 to TRBJ2-1, with D tentatively TRBD2 (6 bases). The CDR3 coding sequence is TGTGCCAGCAGTCTACCGGGACTCCAAGGCCATGAGCAGTTCTTC. Its protein is CASSLPGLQGHEQFF. Filled out from reference TRBV2 and TRBJ2-1, the complete variable domain reads EPEVTQTPSHQVTQMGQEVILRCVPISNHLYFYWYRQILGQKVEFLVSFYNNEISEKSEIFDDQFSVERPDGSNFTLKIRSTKLEDSAMYFCASSLPGLQGHEQFFGPGTRLTVL.